This T cell receptor beta chain was sequenced in a study of cytomegalovirus exposure and HLA in healthy donors. Across the study: An early release of data contained 75 million to 90 million unique TCRs, which came from HLA-typed donors.

CDR3 length: 15 amino acids. V lost 4 bases to trimming and J lost 7 bases; unmatched junction nucleotides: 12. In germline, CDR1 is SGHRS, CDR2 YFSETQ. Though probably carrying unrecorded immune exposures, donors were nominally healthy at sampling. The PCR contained 60 Vbeta and 13 Jbeta primers. The method was immunoSEQ multiplex PCR; TCRdb's version includes in-frame clones alone and lacks a portion of them. Of over 150,000 clones in the sample, around 80% were seen once. This TCR was recovered from a woman under 40 in good health and CMV-seropositive. This sequence joins TRBV5-1 and TRBJ1-2; TRBD1 agrees at 8 bases. Input material: PBMCs. The CDR3 loop is CASSTEVGTGLGYTF. DNA of the CDR3: TGCGCCAGCAGCACCGAAGTAGGGACAGGACTTGGCTACACCTTC.